Listed below are T cell receptor beta chains from one sample, sequenced in a study of cytomegalovirus exposure and HLA in healthy donors. Libraries were prepared by immunoSEQ multiplex PCR; TCRdb keeps only in-frame clonotypes and omits some of them. In the table there are under 200,000 clones, around 75% of which are singletons. Specimen: PBMCs. Receptors were obtained from a female donor in good health and CMV-seronegative. Each CDR3 is given with its conserved first and last residue. D genes are given only for firm matches. For some rows the clone size is stated as once, few or many, or as a class when expanded; others skip it.

NA	TRBV5-1	TRBJ2-5	NA	TGCGCCAGCAGCTGGACAGCACAAGAGACCCAGTACTTC	CASSWTAQETQYF
TRBD1	TRBV4-3	TRBJ1-2	NA	TGCGCCAGCAGCCAAGATCCCCGGGACAGGGGCTATGGCTACACCTTC	CASSQDPRDRGYGYTF
NA	TRBV27	TRBJ1-5	NA	TGTGCCGCGGGGTGGAATCAGCCCCAGCATTTT	CAAGWNQPQHF
TRBD1	TRBV5-6	TRBJ2-5	NA	TGTGCCAGCAGGGCCCCTGGGACAGGTAAAGAGACCCAGTACTTC	CASRAPGTGKETQYF
TRBD1	TRBV27	TRBJ2-5	NA	TGTGCCAGCAGCCCTCTCGGGCAGGGGGAAGAGACCCAGTACTTC	CASSPLGQGEETQYF
TRBD1	TRBV25-1	TRBJ1-1	few	TGTGCCAGCGCCTCCCCGGGACAGGGGAACACTGAAGCTTTCTTT	CASASPGQGNTEAFF
TRBD1	TRBV9	TRBJ1-2	NA	TGTGCCAGCAGCGCCCGAATCGATACGCCGGGACAGGCCGGAGGCTACACCTTC	CASSARIDTPGQAGGYTF
NA	TRBV5-6	TRBJ2-4	NA	TGTGCCAGCAGCTTGGAGGGCCTCAGCGGCGAAAACATTCAGTACTTC	CASSLEGLSGENIQYF
TRBD2	TRBV2	TRBJ2-3	once	TGTGCCAGCAGGACTAGCGGGGGAACCACAGATACGCAGTATTTT	CASRTSGGTTDTQYF
NA	TRBV4-3	TRBJ2-7	NA	TGCGCCAGCAGCCGAAACTACAGGGCCGCCTACGAGCAGTACTTC	CASSRNYRAAYEQYF
NA	TRBV28	TRBJ1-1	NA	TGTGCCAGCAGATCACAGGGTCCCACTGAAGCTTTCTTT	CASRSQGPTEAFF
TRBD1	TRBV4-2	TRBJ2-7	NA	TGTGCCAGCAGCCCCTTAGGACAGGGAAGATCCTACGAGCAGTACTTC	CASSPLGQGRSYEQYF
NA	TRBV27	TRBJ2-3	NA	TGTGCCAGCAGTTTATGGGGGGACGGGGAACCCCCCCCCACAGATACGCAGTATTTT	CASSLWGDGEPPPTDTQYF
TRBD2	TRBV11-3	TRBJ2-7	NA	TGTGCCAGCAGCCACGGACTAGCGGGGGCTGGCGAGCAGTACTTC	CASSHGLAGAGEQYF
TRBD1	TRBV6-6	TRBJ2-7	NA	TGTGCCAGCAGGACAGGGAGCTCCTACGAGCAGTACTTC	CASRTGSSYEQYF
NA	TRBV19	TRBJ2-7	NA	TGTGCCAGTAGTATAGATGGAGTCGGCGGGGAAGGCTCCTACGAGCAGTACTTC	CASSIDGVGGEGSYEQYF
NA	TRBV9	TRBJ2-2	few	TGTGCCAGCAGCGTTGAGGGCGGGGAGCTGTTTTTT	CASSVEGGELFF
TRBD1	TRBV6-6	TRBJ2-1	NA	TGTGCCAGCAGGAACGGAGGGCAGGGGGCAAATGAGCAGTTCTTC	CASRNGGQGANEQFF
TRBD2	TRBV9	TRBJ2-3	NA	TGTGCCAGCAGCGTAGTTCCGGCGGGGGGGCAAGATACGCAGTATTTT	CASSVVPAGGQDTQYF
NA	TRBV11-2	TRBJ1-3	once	TGTGCCAGCAGCTTAGCCTCAGGCAACACCATATATTTT	CASSLASGNTIYF
TRBD1	TRBV6-1	TRBJ2-6	NA	TGTGCCAGCAGTGGCCTCGGACAGGGGTCTGGGGCCAACGTCCTGACTTTC	CASSGLGQGSGANVLTF
NA	TRBV5-1	TRBJ2-1	NA	TGCGCCAGCAGCTCCCGGGTTACCTACAATGAGCAGTTCTTC	CASSSRVTYNEQFF
TRBD1	TRBV7-9	TRBJ1-4	NA	TGTTCCAGCAGCTCAATAGAACCAGGGGGGAATGAAAAACTGTTTTTT	CSSSSIEPGGNEKLFF
NA	TRBV15	TRBJ1-1	NA	TGTGCCACCAGCAGAGGGGTGGTGGGGCCAAGGGACACTGAAGCTTTCTTT	CATSRGVVGPRDTEAFF
TRBD2	TRBV13	TRBJ2-3	NA	TGTGCCAGCAGCCTTGGGGGAGCGGGAGGCACAGATACGCAGTATTTT	CASSLGGAGGTDTQYF
NA	TRBV2	TRBJ1-5	NA	TGTGCCAGCAGTAGGGAGAGCAATCAGCCCCAGCATTTT	CASSRESNQPQHF
TRBD2	TRBV2	TRBJ2-5	NA	TGTGCCAGCCCGCGGACTAGCGGGTGGGGGGGGCAAGAGACCCAGTACTTC	CASPRTSGWGGQETQYF
NA	TRBV25-1	TRBJ1-1	few	TGTGCCAGCCTTGACACCGGAGGGTTGAACACTGAAGCTTTCTTT	CASLDTGGLNTEAFF
NA	TRBV19	TRBJ1-1	once	TGTGCCAGTAGTAGCACAGGGCGAACTGAAGCTTTCTTT	CASSSTGRTEAFF
TRBD1	TRBV2	TRBJ1-5	NA	TGTGCCAGCAGCCCCGGGACAGCTATCATCCCCCAGCATTTT	CASSPGTAIIPQHF
NA	TRBV27	TRBJ1-2	few	TGTGCCAGCAGTTTACAGGGCAGGCATCTATGGGGCTACACCTTC	CASSLQGRHLWGYTF
NA	TRBV10-3	TRBJ2-1	NA	TGTGCCATCAGTGAGGGCCGCAATGAGCAGTTCTTC	CAISEGRNEQFF
TRBD1	TRBV19	TRBJ1-6	NA	TGTGCCAGTAGCCGACAGGGTTCGAATTCACCCCTCCACTTT	CASSRQGSNSPLHF
NA	TRBV11-2	TRBJ1-3	NA	TGTGCCAGCAGCTCGGGAAACACCATATATTTT	CASSSGNTIYF
TRBD1	TRBV19	TRBJ1-1	NA	TGTGCCACCCGGCAGGGGGCCCGTGCCGCTGAAGCTTTCTTT	CATRQGARAAEAFF
NA	TRBV27	TRBJ2-1	NA	TGTGCCAGCAGTTTTGGTCCGGGCGGGAATGAGCAGTTCTTC	CASSFGPGGNEQFF
TRBD2	TRBV19	TRBJ2-1	NA	TGTGCCAGTAGCATACACGATAGCGGGAACTCCTACAATGAGCAGTTCTTC	CASSIHDSGNSYNEQFF
NA	TRBV19	TRBJ2-6	NA	TGTGCCAGTAGTATAGATCCGGGGAGGACCAAGGCGGGTGGGGCCAACGTCCTGACTTTC	CASSIDPGRTKAGGANVLTF
TRBD1	TRBV7-9	TRBJ2-1	NA	TGTGCCAGCAGCTCGGACAGGGGAGGGGACAATGAGCAGTTCTTC	CASSSDRGGDNEQFF
NA	TRBV27	TRBJ1-5	NA	TGTGCCAGCAGTTTGGCAGGGCTCCAGGGGCCCCAGCATTTT	CASSLAGLQGPQHF
NA	TRBV7-9	TRBJ2-1	NA	TGTGCCAGCAGCTTAGCGGGGCCCTACAATGAGCAGTTCTTC	CASSLAGPYNEQFF
TRBD1	TRBV6-5	TRBJ2-7	NA	TGTGCCAGCAGTACACGACAGGGCCTCTCCTACGAGCAGTACTTC	CASSTRQGLSYEQYF
NA	TRBV19	TRBJ1-6	few	TGTGCCAGTAGAAATAGGGGGGGTCTCTCATCACCCCTCCACTTT	CASRNRGGLSSPLHF
TRBD2	TRBV27	TRBJ2-1	few	TGTGCCAGCAGTCCTAGCGGAACCGTCGCTGAGCAGTTCTTC	CASSPSGTVAEQFF
NA	TRBV18	TRBJ1-5	NA	TGTGCCAGCTCACCAACGGAGTATCAGCCCCAGCATTTT	CASSPTEYQPQHF
NA	TRBV28	TRBJ1-2	NA	TGTGCCAGCAGTTTACAGAGGTCTTACACCTTC	CASSLQRSYTF
NA	TRBV11-3	TRBJ2-5	NA	TGTGCCAGCAGCTCAGGGGCCGGGGGGGAGACCCAGTACTTC	CASSSGAGGETQYF
NA	TRBV29-1	TRBJ1-1	NA	TGCAGCGTTGAAGCTCTATCCCGGGGGATGACTGAAGCTTTCTTT	CSVEALSRGMTEAFF
TRBD1	TRBV5-6	TRBJ1-4	NA	TGTGCCAGCAGCTTCGGGACAGGGGACGAAAAACTGTTTTTT	CASSFGTGDEKLFF
TRBD1	TRBV7-8	TRBJ2-7	few	TGTGCCAGCACACCCGGGACAGGGGTTTGGGAGCAGTACTTC	CASTPGTGVWEQYF
NA	TRBV10-3	TRBJ1-1	NA	TGTGCCATCAGTGAGTCGTGGGCAGCTACGAACACTGAAGCTTTCTTT	CAISESWAATNTEAFF
NA	TRBV10-3	TRBJ2-1	NA	TGTGCCATCAGTGAGACTCGCCCCCATGAGCAGTTCTTC	CAISETRPHEQFF
NA	TRBV2	TRBJ1-1	once	TGTGCCAGCAGGCGAAAGACAGGGAACACTGAAGCTTTCTTT	CASRRKTGNTEAFF
NA	TRBV19	TRBJ2-7	NA	TGTGCCAGTAGTATAGATGGGAGGGAGCAGTACTTC	CASSIDGREQYF
NA	TRBV6-1	TRBJ1-2	NA	TGTGCCAGCAGCGGGGGTTCGTATGGCTACACCTTC	CASSGGSYGYTF